The 19 T cell receptor beta chains listed next were all sequenced from one sample in a study of human T cells and chemical hapten exposure. TCRdb re-called the RACE reads through MiXCR, storing one row per CDR3 protein. The table includes roughly 150,000 distinct CDR3 sequences, roughly 25% detected once. Regarding time point: patch test 3, about 24 weeks after DPC sensitization. The treatment is: therapeutic diphenylcyclopropenone sensitization with weekly scalp DPC. The sample consisted of whole blood, taken in connection with sensitization to the hapten diphenylcyclopropenone (DPC). Every receptor here comes from a woman aged 18-30 years with alopecia areata. Some clones in this sample may be carry-over from other donors' samples.

The chain employs TRBV4-1 and TRBJ2-3; TRBD2 matches at 9 bases. Germline assignment: CDR1 MGHRA and CDR2 YSYEKL. CDR3 length equals 16 residues. Unmatched junction bases numbered 6, after V lost 4 bases and J lost 1 base. The CDR3: CASSPRASGGTDTQYF. The CDR3 coding sequence is TGCGCCAGCAGCCCTAGGGCTAGCGGGGGCACAGATACGCAGTATTTT.

A note on this clonotype: Since a much larger clone is just one base distant, this may be a read error. The chain joins TRBV20-1 to TRBJ2-3, with D uncertain. Germline assignment: CDR1 DFQATT and CDR2 SNEGSKA (reference sequence). With 1 base removed from V and 4 bases from J, the gap between germline ends came to 12 bases. CDR3 length equals 14 residues. The CDR3 loop is CSARAGGNADTQYF. The CDR3 DNA reads as TGCAGTGCTAGAGCAGGCGGTAACGCAGATACGCAGTATTTT.

This chain links TRBV9 with TRBJ2-6; unclear D gene. The CDR3 covers 14 residues. V lost 4 bases and J 5 bases, leaving 10 bases between the germline ends. Germline CDR1 SGDLS, CDR2 YYNGEE. CDR3 residues: CASSPTGWANVLTF. CDR3 nucleotides: TGTGCCAGCAGCCCGACCGGCTGGGCCAACGTCCTGACTTTC.

Only a few counts were recorded for this clonotype. V is TRBV27 and J is TRBJ2-7; D is perhaps TRBD1 (6 bases). V lost 4 bases and J 6 bases, leaving 16 bases between the germline ends. Germline values: CDR1 MNHEY, CDR2 SMNVEV (reference sequence). The CDR3 has 14 residues. The CDR3 loop reads CASSYNPARGEQYF. The CDR3 DNA sequence: TGTGCCAGCAGTTACAATCCCGCCAGGGGCGAGCAGTACTTC.

V and J are TRBV10-2 and TRBJ1-6, with a tentative D call TRBD1 (6 bases). This CDR3 contains 15 residues. Germline V gives CDR1 WSHSY, CDR2 SAAADI. V was cut by 3 bases and J by 5 bases, with 11 bases left in between. In DNA, the CDR3 is TGCGCCAGCAGTGACGGGGACACGGATAATTCACCCCTCCACTTT. This sequence encodes CASSDGDTDNSPLHF.

The chain couples TRBV11-1 to TRBJ2-2, with 10 bases identical to TRBD2. This CDR3 contains 15 residues. Germline V gives CDR1 SGHAT, CDR2 FQDESV (reference sequence). V was clipped by 5 bases and J by 5 bases; unmatched bases: 5. CDR3 in DNA: TGTGCCAGCAGCCAAGCGGGGGGGTTGACCGGGGAGCTGTTTTTT. It encodes CASSQAGGLTGELFF. Combining the CDR3 with reference TRBV11-1 and TRBJ2-2 gives the whole variable domain EAEVAQSPRYKITEKSQAVAFWCDPISGHATLYWYRQILGQGPELLVQFQDESVVDDSQLPKDRFSAERLKGVDSTLKIQPAELGDSAMYLCASSQAGGLTGELFFGEGSRLTVL.

The J gene is TRBJ2-3, the V gene TRBV5-8, with TRBD1 matching 9 bases. This CDR3 has 15 residues. Unmatched junction bases numbered 7, after V lost 4 bases and J lost 4 bases. CDR1 is SGHTS and CDR2 is YDEGEE in the germline V gene. The CDR3 spells CASSAGTGRADTQYF. CDR3 DNA: TGTGCCAGCAGCGCCGGGACAGGGAGAGCAGATACGCAGTATTTT.

This chain links TRBV4-2 with TRBJ1-5; D is perhaps TRBD1 (6 bases). Trimming left V 6 bases short and J 4 bases short, with 13 bases between. This CDR3 spans 14 amino acids. Germline values: CDR1 LGHNA, CDR2 YNFKEQ. CDR3 region: CASRSQGSNQPQHF. CDR3 in DNA: TGTGCCAGCAGGTCACAGGGTAGTAATCAGCCCCAGCATTTT.

This clonotype was seen more than once but under ten times. Here the CDR3 reads CASSWGLANEQYF. The CDR3 region has the DNA TGTGCCAGCAGCTGGGGACTAGCGAACGAGCAGTACTTC. V gene TRBV7-2 combines with J gene TRBJ2-7; 10 bases fit TRBD2. CDR3 size: 13 residues. The trim removed 4 bases at V and 5 bases at J, leaving 2 bases unmatched. Germline V lookup: CDR1 SGHTA, CDR2 FQGNSA.

The gene calls are TRBV29-1 and TRBJ2-6, with D possibly matching TRBD1 (5 bases). CDR1 is SQVTM and CDR2 is ANQGSEA in the germline V gene. This CDR3 spans 17 amino acids. Trimming cost V 1 base and J 0 bases, with 13 bases left between them. The CDR3 DNA reads TGCAGCGTTGAAGCCCCGGACAAAAGCTCTGGGGCCAACGTCCTGACTTTC. Amino acid sequence: CSVEAPDKSSGANVLTF.

This clonotype has only a few counts. The chain recombines TRBV7-8 with TRBJ2-7; possible D gene TRBD2, 5 bases. This CDR3 has 14 amino acids. Trimming took 5 bases from V and 3 from J, leaving 14 bases between them. Germline lookup yields CDR1 SGHVS and CDR2 FQNEAQ. The CDR3 protein is CASSLRTSFYEQYF. The CDR3 nucleotides are TGTGCCAGCAGCCTGAGAACTAGTTTCTACGAGCAGTACTTC.

This clonotype was observed a handful of times. The chain uses TRBV27 and TRBJ1-4, with TRBD1 matching 7 bases. There are 13 residues in the CDR3. The germline V gene encodes CDR1 MNHEY and CDR2 SMNVEV (reference sequence). V lost 3 bases and J lost 5; bases outside the gene matches: 0. CDR3: CASSLTGNEKLFF. CDR3 in DNA: TGTGCCAGCAGTTTGACAGGGAATGAAAAACTGTTTTTT.

This clonotype has a handful of counts. The chain has TRBV6-6 and TRBJ1-2, with 9 bases lining up with TRBD1. V shed 2 bases, J shed 8 bases, and the junction held 6 bases outside the gene matches. Germline V gene sequence: CDR1 MNHNY, CDR2 SVGAGI (reference sequence). CDR3 length equals 14 residues. The CDR3 DNA is TGTGCCAGCAGTTACCGGGACAGGGCGGGAGGCTACACCTTC. Its translation is CASSYRDRAGGYTF.

J is TRBJ1-4 and V is TRBV6-5; no definite D call. Between the trimmed V and J ends, which lost 0 bases and 7 bases, there was a span of 12 bases. Germline V gene data show CDR1 as MNHEY and CDR2 as SVGAGI. The CDR3 contains 15 residues. The CDR3 sequence: CASSYSSPLVEKLFF. In DNA, the CDR3 is TGTGCCAGCAGTTACTCGTCACCTCTTGTTGAAAAACTGTTTTTT.

The genes are TRBV5-1 and TRBJ2-1; D possibly corresponds to TRBD2 (6 bases). Trimming took 2 bases from V and 5 from J, leaving 14 bases between them. Germline lookup yields CDR1 SGHRS and CDR2 YFSETQ. There are 15 residues in the CDR3. Here the CDR3 DNA reads TGCGCCAGCAGCTTCCAAGCCGGGGGAAACAATGAGCAGTTCTTC. This gives the protein CASSFQAGGNNEQFF.

The rearrangement joins TRBV6-6 to TRBJ2-1; the match to TRBD2 covers 7 bases. Germline V lookup: CDR1 MNHNY, CDR2 SVGAGI (reference sequence). The CDR3 extends over 16 amino acids. V lost 2 bases to trimming and J lost 7 bases; unmatched junction nucleotides: 11. The CDR3 DNA sequence: TGTGCCAGCAGTTACAGCGGGGCCTCCTGGGAGAATGAGCAGTTCTTC. Protein sequence: CASSYSGASWENEQFF.

This clonotype was seen more than once but under ten times. This rearrangement joins TRBV6-5 to TRBJ2-1, with TRBD1 matching over 8 bases. V was pared by 0 bases and J by 8 bases, with 0 bases of the junction left unmatched. The CDR3 runs 13 residues. The germline V gene has CDR1 MNHEY and CDR2 SVGAGI. The CDR3 protein is CASSYSTGDEQFF. CDR3 DNA sequence: TGTGCCAGCAGTTACTCGACAGGGGATGAGCAGTTCTTC.

V and J are TRBV7-9 and TRBJ1-2; D call uncertain. The germline gives CDR1 SEHNR, CDR2 FQNEAQ (reference sequence). The CDR3 consists of 13 residues. Trimming stripped 5 bases from V and 3 bases from J, with 10 bases between. Written as DNA, the CDR3 is TGTGCCAGCAGCCCGCCCAGAGACTATGGCTACACCTTC. As protein: CASSPPRDYGYTF. Using reference TRBV7-9 and TRBJ1-2 for the parts outside the CDR3, the full variable domain is DTGVSQNPRHKITKRGQNVTFRCDPISEHNRLYWYRQTLGQGPEFLTYFQNEAQLEKSRLLSDRFSAERPKGSFSTLEIQRTEQGDSAMYLCASSPPRDYGYTFGSGTRLTVV.

The J gene is TRBJ1-1, the V gene TRBV7-9; D is possibly TRBD1 (5 bases). The CDR3 loop spans 13 amino acids. The germline CDR1 and CDR2 sequences are SEHNR and FQNEAQ (reference sequence). Trimming shortened V by 1 base and J by 5 bases, and 8 bases separated the two germline ends. The CDR3, as DNA: TGTGCCAGCAGCTTAGTCTGGGGGACTGAAGCTTTCTTT. Protein sequence: CASSLVWGTEAFF.